A selection of T cell receptor beta chains follows, all from one sample in a study of T cells after yellow fever vaccination. MiXCR, run by TCRdb on the 5' RACE reads, gives a single entry per CDR3 protein. The table records 150,000 to 200,000 distinct CDR3 sequences, 9.5% to 12% of them present only once. Sequencing used CD8+ T cells sorted from PBMCs, obtained 15 days after the yellow fever booster vaccination. All receptors come from a man aged 18 to 30 who received the YFV17D yellow fever vaccine. CDR3s include the opening cysteine and the closing phenylalanine or tryptophan. A D gene is named only where the DNA matches it firmly. The size of a clone is reported for some rows only, either as once, few or many, or as a class for expanded clones.

d_call | j_call | clone_size | v_call | cdr3_nt | cdr3_aa
- | TRBJ1-2 | - | TRBV3-1 | TGTGCCAGCAGCCAAGGGTCAGGCGGACTCTATGGCTACACCTTC | CASSQGSGGLYGYTF
- | TRBJ2-2 | - | TRBV29-1 | TGCAGCGTACTGAACACCGGGGAGCTGTTTTTT | CSVLNTGELFF
- | TRBJ2-1 | many | TRBV5-5 | TGTGCCAGCAGCCCGGGGGTGTCTTACAATGAGCAGTTCTTC | CASSPGVSYNEQFF
- | TRBJ1-5 | few | TRBV6-2/TRBV6-3 | TGTGCCAGCAGTTATTTGGATCAGCCCCAGCATTTT | CASSYLDQPQHF
TRBD1 | TRBJ2-6 | few | TRBV7-6 | TGTGCCAGCAGCTTAGAGGGGACAGTGAGTGGGGCCAACGTCCTGACTTTC | CASSLEGTVSGANVLTF
- | TRBJ2-7 | few | TRBV10-2 | TGCGCCAGCACTAACAGACCTGTCTACGAGCAGTACTTC | CASTNRPVYEQYF
- | TRBJ2-7 | many | TRBV10-2 | TGCGCCAGCAGTGAGTCGCCCGATTCCTCCTACGAGCAGTACTTC | CASSESPDSSYEQYF
- | TRBJ2-1 | - | TRBV27 | TGTGCCAGCAGTTTAGGGGGGTACAGGCAGTTCTTC | CASSLGGYRQFF
- | TRBJ1-5 | many | TRBV6-6 | TGTGCCAGCAGTTACTGGGGTCAGCCCCAGCATTTT | CASSYWGQPQHF
- | TRBJ1-2 | few | TRBV19 | TGTGCCAGCAGTAGCCCGGAGGGCTGGCTCCATGGCTACACCTTC | CASSSPEGWLHGYTF
- | TRBJ1-1 | few | TRBV10-3 | TGTGCCATCAGTGGTGATGCGACTGAAGCTTTCTTT | CAISGDATEAFF
- | TRBJ1-4 | few | TRBV5-1 | TGCGCCAGCAGTCCGCGGGGGCCGAATGAAAAACTGTTTTTT | CASSPRGPNEKLFF
TRBD2 | TRBJ2-1 | many | TRBV5-1 | TGCGCCAGCAGCATATCGGGACTAGCGGGGGGCAACAATGAGCAGTTCTTC | CASSISGLAGGNNEQFF
- | TRBJ2-1 | - | TRBV12-5 | TGTGCTAGTGGTTTGGTACAGGGATCTTACAATGAGCAGTTCTTC | CASGLVQGSYNEQFF
- | TRBJ1-1 | few | TRBV7-9 | TGTGCCAGCAGTTTCAGGGCCGTCACTGAAGCTTTCTTT | CASSFRAVTEAFF
TRBD2 | TRBJ2-1 | - | TRBV7-6 | TGTGCCAGCAGCTTACGGGGGGGAGCTAACAATGAGCAGTTCTTC | CASSLRGGANNEQFF
- | TRBJ2-1 | few | TRBV12-3/TRBV12-4 | TGTGCCAGCAGCCCGACTCTTACCACGGGGGATGAGCAGTTCTTC | CASSPTLTTGDEQFF
TRBD1 | TRBJ1-1 | few | TRBV15 | TGTGCCACCAGCATGGACAGGGGGACTGAAGCTTTCTTT | CATSMDRGTEAFF
- | TRBJ2-1 | - | TRBV2 | TGTGCCAGCAGTGCCAGGCAGCCGTACAATGAGCAGTTCTTC | CASSARQPYNEQFF
TRBD2 | TRBJ2-5 | - | TRBV7-6 | TGTGCCAGCATCGGACTAGATGAGACCCAGTACTTC | CASIGLDETQYF
- | TRBJ1-1 | many | TRBV12-3/TRBV12-4 | TGTGCCAGCAGCCCCGGGGCCGCTGAAGCTTTCTTT | CASSPGAAEAFF
TRBD2 | TRBJ2-3 | - | TRBV6-5 | TGTGCCAGCAGTTACGGGACTAGGGGTGCAGATACGCAGTATTTT | CASSYGTRGADTQYF
TRBD1 | TRBJ1-3 | few | TRBV4-3 | TGCGCCAGCAGCCACGAGGGGCAGGGGGCGAGTGGAAACACCATATATTTT | CASSHEGQGASGNTIYF
- | TRBJ1-1 | - | TRBV12-3/TRBV12-4 | TGTGCCAGCAGGCCTTTTGGTACGGTGAACACTGGAGCTTTCTTT | CASRPFGTVNTGAFF
TRBD2 | TRBJ2-3 | few | TRBV4-3 | TGCGCCAGCAGCCAGACTAGCGGGGGAGGGAATACGCAGTATTTT | CASSQTSGGGNTQYF
- | TRBJ1-1 | - | TRBV29-1 | TGCAGCGTGATGTACAACACTGAAGCTTTCTTT | CSVMYNTEAFF
TRBD1 | TRBJ1-2 | many | TRBV5-1 | TGCGCCAGCAGCCCCAGGGACAGCCGAGACTATGGCTACACCTTC | CASSPRDSRDYGYTF
- | TRBJ2-5 | - | TRBV28 | TGTGCCAGCAGTTTATGGGGACAAGGTTACCAAGAGACCCAGTACTTC | CASSLWGQGYQETQYF
TRBD2 | TRBJ2-7 | - | TRBV5-1 | TGCGCCAGCAGCCTCGGGACTAGCGGGACTCCCTACGAGCAGTACTTC | CASSLGTSGTPYEQYF
TRBD1 | TRBJ2-7 | - | TRBV4-3 | TGCGCCAGCAGCCAGATTACAGGGGGGAGCTCCTACGAGCAGTACTTC | CASSQITGGSSYEQYF
- | TRBJ2-5 | - | TRBV12-5 | TGTGCTAGTTTGGGGGACGTAGAGACCCAGTACTTC | CASLGDVETQYF
- | TRBJ1-5 | few | TRBV12-3/TRBV12-4 | TGTGCCAGCAGTTTAGAGGGCTTCAGCAATCAGCCCCAGCATTTT | CASSLEGFSNQPQHF
- | TRBJ2-4 | - | TRBV7-9 | TGTGCCAGCAGCCAAGCCCCGGGGGACCTAGCCAAAAACATTCAGTACTTC | CASSQAPGDLAKNIQYF
- | TRBJ1-2 | - | TRBV29-1 | TGCAGCGTGACACAGGCTTATGGCTACACCTTC | CSVTQAYGYTF
TRBD2 | TRBJ2-3 | few | TRBV7-9 | TGTGCCAGCAGCTCAGAGCGGGGGGGCCTGGGTGATACGCAGTATTTT | CASSSERGGLGDTQYF
TRBD1 | TRBJ2-7 | many | TRBV10-3 | TGTGCCCTGGCAGGGGACAGCTCCTACGAGCAGTACTTC | CALAGDSSYEQYF
- | TRBJ1-1 | few | TRBV6-2/TRBV6-3 | TGTGCCAGCAGTAAAGATACGGGGCTGAGGGAAGGTGAAGCTTTCTTT | CASSKDTGLREGEAFF
- | TRBJ1-1 | - | TRBV3-1 | TGTGCCAGCAGCCAAGATGCGGGGCCCACTGAAGCTTTCTTT | CASSQDAGPTEAFF
TRBD2 | TRBJ2-3 | many | TRBV7-2 | TGTGCCAGCAGCTCTTATAGCGGGGGGGGCTTCACAGATACGCAGTATTTT | CASSSYSGGGFTDTQYF
- | TRBJ2-5 | few | TRBV7-9 | TGTGCCAGCAGCCCCATGGACCGACGGCAAGAGACCCAGTACTTC | CASSPMDRRQETQYF
TRBD2 | TRBJ2-3 | many | TRBV7-3 | TGTGCCAGCAGCTTGCTAGCGGGGGACACAGATACGCAGTATTTT | CASSLLAGDTDTQYF
- | TRBJ2-5 | - | TRBV20-1 | TGCAGTGCTAGAGATCTGTTACATGGGCTGACCCAGTACTTC | CSARDLLHGLTQYF
- | TRBJ2-2 | - | TRBV7-9 | TGTGCCAGCAGCTCCACTAGCACCGGGGAGCTGTTTTTT | CASSSTSTGELFF
- | TRBJ2-3 | - | TRBV9 | TGTGCCAGCAGCTCCTGGGGGGCAGGAGGGCAGTATTTT | CASSSWGAGGQYF
- | TRBJ2-2 | few | TRBV4-1 | TGCGCCAGCAGCCCCACAGATAACACCGGGGAGCTGTTTTTT | CASSPTDNTGELFF
TRBD2 | TRBJ2-1 | - | TRBV20-1 | TGCAGTGCCAAAGAGGCGGGGGGGCTCAATGAGCAGTTCTTC | CSAKEAGGLNEQFF
TRBD2 | TRBJ2-1 | few | TRBV24-1 | TGTGCCACCAGACTAGCGGGGGGCAATGAGCAGTTCTTC | CATRLAGGNEQFF
TRBD1 | TRBJ1-1 | - | TRBV25-1 | TGTGCCAGCAGGACAGGGCACACTGAAGCTTTCTTT | CASRTGHTEAFF
- | TRBJ2-3 | few | TRBV4-1 | TGCGCCAGCAGCCAACCGGGGGCCCCCGATACGCAGTATTTT | CASSQPGAPDTQYF